The present T cell receptor beta chain was sequenced within a study of T cell responses to AZD1222 COVID-19 vaccine. Sequencing used immunoSEQ multiplex PCR; TCRdb keeps in-frame clones, though not all of them. The table lists 100,000 to 150,000 clones, approximately 88% of them singletons, with 4.5% to 6% in the top ten. Germline values: CDR1 MDHEN, CDR2 SYDVKM. The V end was cut by 7 bases, the J end by 4 bases, with 13 bases between. The CDR3 sequence is 13 residues long. The TCR originated in an adult in good health. The starting material was peripheral blood, obtained on day 0 of AZD1222 vaccination. The rearrangement uses TRBV28 and TRBJ1-2; TRBD1 might be the D (5 bases). The DNA for the CDR3 is TGTGCCAGCACCCTCGGGGGAAGCTATGGCTACACCTTC. Translated, it gives CASTLGGSYGYTF.